The clone carrying this T cell receptor beta chain was counted between two and nine times. The antigen is not known. Construction of TCR beta libraries was performed using quantitative 5'-RACE with molecular barcodes. TCRdb analysed the 5' RACE reads with MiXCR anew, one entry per CDR3 protein. The sample gives a few hundred thousand distinct CDR3 sequences, around 18% of which show up once; approximately 46% is in the top ten. This record belongs to a study of CD8 T cells in ankylosing spondylitis. General study points: Some motif variants had been reported before (in reactive arthritis synovial fluid and blood). A motif in TCR beta, a set of under ten highly homologous variants, appeared characteristic of ankylosing spondylitis blood.

In germline, CDR1 is LNHDA, CDR2 SQIVND (reference sequence). The CDR3 has 15 amino acids. J lost 6 bases, V lost 9 bases, and 13 bases had no gene match. The clonotype comes from a male donor with ankylosing spondylitis. The chain employs TRBV19 and TRBJ2-1; 8 nucleotides align to TRBD2. Material for sequencing was blood, either unsorted or a sorted T cell fraction (not recorded which). The CDR3 DNA is TGTGCCAGGCAGTCCCACAGCGGGAGTTTCAATGAGCAGTTCTTC. Protein sequence: CARQSHSGSFNEQFF.